This T cell receptor (beta chain) was identified in a study of T cell changes during pregnancy in multiple sclerosis. The repertoire was sequenced with immunoSEQ multiplex PCR; TCRdb's copy has only in-frame clones and lacks some. The sample has about 47,000 clones, 70% to 90% seen once. This CDR3 has 18 residues. CDR1 is MGHDK, CDR2 SYGVNS, per germline. V was clipped by 1 base and J by 2 bases; unmatched bases: 8. The chain has TRBV25-1 and TRBJ2-3, with 11 bases that match TRBD2. Sample: peripheral blood, taken in the first trimester of pregnancy. The sequence was collected from a female donor with multiple sclerosis, enrolled in a pregnancy study. CDR3 in DNA: TGTGCCAGCAGTGAATGGGCTGGGACTAGCGGTAACACAGATACGCAGTATTTT. Its protein is CASSEWAGTSGNTDTQYF.